What follows are 31 T cell receptor beta chains derived from one specimen sequenced in a study of T cells expressing NK-cell markers. TCRdb processed the 5' RACE reads again and assigns one entry to each CDR3 protein, with no DNA. This sample's table reports over 350,000 distinct CDR3 sequences. Sequencing input: blood T cells: a sorted CD56 or NKG2C T cell subset, CD4+ or CD8+ T cells, or bulk PBMC T cells (not recorded which). These receptor sequences come from a woman in her forties or fifties in good health.

The V gene is TRBV15, the J gene TRBJ2-3; TCRdb's D call, TRBD2, is unchecked because there is no DNA. The CDR3 loop spans 15 amino acids. Germline V CDR1 and CDR2: LNHNV, YYDKDF (reference sequence). The CDR3 loop is CATSRDKSSVDTQYF.

The genes are TRBV12-3 or TRBV12-4 and TRBJ1-1; the TCRdb call, TRBD1, lacks DNA for checking. This CDR3 contains 14 residues. CDR3 amino acids: CASRTTGGNTEAFF.

The chain carries TRBV21-1 and TRBJ2-1. TRBV21-1 is flagged as a pseudogene. CDR3 size: 15 residues. CDR3 region: CASSKTRDSYNEQFF.

J is TRBJ2-2 and V is TRBV11-2; lacking DNA, the TRBD2 call made by TCRdb goes unchecked. The CDR3 loop spans 17 amino acids. The germline V gene has CDR1 SGHAT and CDR2 FQNNGV. CDR3 sequence: CASSLAPGLAGAGELFF.

The chain couples TRBV5-6 to TRBJ2-1; TCRdb reports TRBD2, a call that lacks DNA to check it against. Germline lookup yields CDR1 SGHDT and CDR2 YYEEEE. CDR3 length: 15 residues. CDR3 sequence: CASSLGLAGNTEQFF. Based on the CDR3 plus reference TRBV5-6 and TRBJ2-1, the full variable domain is DAGVTQSPTHLIKTRGQQVTLRCSPKSGHDTVSWYQQALGQGPQFIFQYYEEEERQRGNFPDRFSGHQFPNYSSELNVNALLLGDSALYLCASSLGLAGNTEQFFGPGTRLTVL.

The V and J genes are TRBV25-1 and TRBJ2-1; TCRdb names TRBD2, which stays unverified in the absence of DNA. Germline CDR1 MGHDK, CDR2 SYGVNS. CDR3 length: 15 residues. CDR3 loop: CASRVSGGTYNEQFF.

The chain has TRBV2 and TRBJ2-3. CDR1 and CDR2 from the germline V gene are SNHLY and FYNNEI. The CDR3 spans 12 residues. CDR3 protein: CASIGATDTQYF.

The chain joins TRBV6-5 to TRBJ1-2; TCRdb's D gene call, TRBD1, goes unchecked for lack of DNA. The germline gives CDR1 MNHEY, CDR2 SVGAGI. The CDR3 spans 13 residues. The CDR3 loop reads CASTYGQNYGYTF.

The chain has TRBV5-4 and TRBJ2-2; TCRdb lists TRBD1, though no DNA is available to test this call. Germline CDR1 reads SGHNT; CDR2 reads YYREEE (reference sequence). This CDR3 contains 15 residues. CDR3 region: CASSLTGKPNGELFF.

This chain joins TRBV30 and TRBJ2-5; absent DNA, TCRdb's TRBD2 call cannot be checked. The length of the CDR3 is 14 residues. The germline gives CDR1 GTSNPN, CDR2 SVGIG (reference sequence). The CDR3 sequence is CAWGYSGSQETQYF.

V is TRBV7-8 and J is TRBJ2-2; the D gene TCRdb calls, TRBD1, cannot be checked with no DNA. This CDR3 has 15 residues. CDR1 SGHVS and CDR2 FQNEAQ come from the germline V gene. The CDR3: CASSSRGWPTGELFF. Variable domain in full (rest from reference TRBV7-8 and TRBJ2-2): GAGVSQSPRYKVAKRGQDVALRCDPISGHVSLFWYQQALGQGPEFLTYFQNEAQLDKSGLPSDRFFAERPEGSVSTLKIQRTQQEDSAVYLCASSSRGWPTGELFFGEGSRLTVL.

This chain's CDR3 is CASSLPRRDETQYF. The chain is built from TRBV3-1 and TRBJ2-5; the D call of TRBD2 rests on TCRdb alone, since no DNA is present to check it. The CDR3 length is 14 residues. Germline V gives CDR1 LGHDT, CDR2 YNNKEL (reference sequence).

V gene TRBV5-1 combines with J gene TRBJ2-1; TCRdb lists TRBD2, though no DNA is available to test this call. This CDR3 is 13 amino acids long. The germline CDR1 and CDR2 sequences are SGHRS and YFSETQ. CDR3 loop: CASRLAGAVEQFF.

V usage is TRBV6-5 and J usage is TRBJ2-7. Per germline, CDR1 MNHEY and CDR2 SVGAGI. This CDR3 has 12 residues. The CDR3 reads CASRTFTSGQYF.

The genes are TRBV20-1 and TRBJ2-7; TCRdb outputs TRBD1, but without DNA this stays unchecked. Germline V lookup: CDR1 DFQATT, CDR2 SNEGSKA (reference sequence). The CDR3 covers 15 residues. The CDR3 region is CSARDPRQGNYEQYF.

The chain has TRBV4-1 and TRBJ2-3. Germline-derived CDR1 and CDR2 are MGHRA and YSYEKL. The CDR3 runs 14 residues. This CDR3 is CASSQDSQSGTQYF.

This chain joins TRBV30 and TRBJ1-1; the TCRdb call, TRBD1, lacks DNA for checking. Per the germline V gene, CDR1 is GTSNPN and CDR2 is SVGIG (reference sequence). CDR3 length: 14 amino acids. The CDR3 here is CAWNPGRGNTEAFF.

The chain links TRBV12-3 or TRBV12-4 to TRBJ2-2; TCRdb lists TRBD2, though no DNA is available to test this call. There are 14 residues in the CDR3. CDR3 sequence: CASSPYIADGELFF.

V is TRBV12-3 or TRBV12-4 and J is TRBJ2-1; TCRdb outputs TRBD2, but without DNA this stays unchecked. The length of the CDR3 is 13 residues. CDR3 loop: CASNQMGEDEQFF.

The rearrangement uses TRBV3-1 and TRBJ2-5; TCRdb picks TRBD1, but there is no DNA to check that call. There are 13 residues in the CDR3. From germline, CDR1 is LGHDT and CDR2 YNNKEL (reference sequence). The CDR3: CASRGTGKETQYF.

This chain links TRBV12-3 or TRBV12-4 with TRBJ2-5; the D gene TCRdb calls, TRBD2, cannot be checked with no DNA. This CDR3 is 14 amino acids long. This CDR3 reads CASSPGLGRETQYF.

The chain is built from TRBV20-1 and TRBJ2-4; TCRdb calls TRBD1, which cannot be checked without DNA. This CDR3 region has 18 residues. Germline loops: CDR1 DFQATT, CDR2 SNEGSKA (reference sequence). CDR3 residues: CSASRPRDRALAKNIQYF.

V gene TRBV10-1 combines with J gene TRBJ2-1. This CDR3 contains 12 residues. Germline CDR1 WNHNN, CDR2 SYGVQD (reference sequence). CDR3 residues: CASSARRGEQFF.

The chain employs TRBV4-1 and TRBJ2-1. This CDR3 comprises 13 residues. Per germline, CDR1 MGHRA and CDR2 YSYEKL. This chain's CDR3 is CASSRETRPEQFF.

CDR3 sequence: CASSYSGPTRRDTQYF. The gene calls are TRBV6-5 and TRBJ2-3; TCRdb calls TRBD2, which cannot be checked without DNA. In germline, CDR1 is MNHEY, CDR2 SVGAGI. The CDR3 totals 16 residues.

The CDR3 is CSARRRVGTGELFF. V usage is TRBV20-1 and J usage is TRBJ2-2. This CDR3 region has 14 residues. Germline assignment: CDR1 DFQATT and CDR2 SNEGSKA (reference sequence).

The CDR3 spells CASSLRTLGSGELFF. The V and J genes are TRBV6-6 and TRBJ2-2; TCRdb's D call, TRBD2, is unchecked because there is no DNA. Per the germline V gene, CDR1 is MNHNY and CDR2 is SVGAGI (reference sequence). CDR3 length: 15 amino acids.

This CDR3 reads CSVEQPVEQFF. The chain links TRBV29-1 to TRBJ2-1. Germline loops: CDR1 SQVTM, CDR2 ANQGSEA. CDR3 length equals 11 residues.

The genes are TRBV11-3 and TRBJ2-2; checking the TCRdb D call of TRBD2 is not possible without DNA. Per the germline V gene, CDR1 is SGHNT and CDR2 is YENEEA. The CDR3 spans 13 residues. The CDR3 here is CASSHRLAGELFF.

The rearrangement links TRBV27 to TRBJ1-2. Germline assignment: CDR1 MNHEY and CDR2 SMNVEV (reference sequence). This CDR3 has 14 amino acids. The CDR3: CASSLSVQGYGYTF.

This chain connects TRBV5-1 to TRBJ2-3. Germline lookup yields CDR1 SGHRS and CDR2 YFSETQ. The CDR3 extends over 13 amino acids. CDR3: CASSTTQADTQYF.